The TCR beta chain described here comes from a study of siplizumab effects on memory and regulatory T cells. TCR templates, roughly 10^5 per sample, were assayed. Sequencing used immunoSEQ multiplex PCR; TCRdb keeps in-frame clones, though not all of them. The table has some 100,000 clones, just under 95% seen once; the top ten hold roughly 0.17%. The V gene lost 9 bases and the J gene lost 0 bases, with 12 bases spanning the gap. Germline CDR1 is MNHNS and CDR2 is SASEGT. The CDR3 contains 14 residues. The rearrangement links TRBV6-1 to TRBJ1-5; a possible D gene is TRBD1 (6 bases). Sequenced: non-Treg CD4+ T cells sorted from blood. The source of this sequence is a human donor in good health. The DNA for the CDR3 is TGTGCCAGTCGGACAGTATATAGCAATCAGCCCCAGCATTTT. Its protein product is CASRTVYSNQPQHF.